Below are 26 T cell receptor beta chains sequenced from a single sample in a study of blood T cell repertoires in COVID-19. The method was immunoSEQ multiplex PCR; TCRdb's version includes in-frame clones alone and lacks a portion of them. The table lists about 130,000 clones, approximately 81% of them singletons, with about 1.5% in the top ten. What was sequenced was peripheral blood. The source is a man aged 60 to 69 with acute or convalescent COVID-19.

The chain links TRBV2 to TRBJ2-7; the match to TRBD1 covers 7 bases. J lost 3 bases, V lost 7 bases, and 3 bases had no gene match. Germline-derived CDR1 and CDR2 are SNHLY and FYNNEI. CDR3 size: 12 residues. The CDR3 coding sequence is TGTGCCAGCATTGCAGGGGGCTACGAGCAGTACTTC. Encoded protein: CASIAGGYEQYF.

The CDR3 region is CATSREPGSNQPQHF. In DNA, the CDR3 is TGTGCCACCAGCAGAGAGCCGGGGAGCAATCAGCCCCAGCATTTT. The chain links TRBV15 to TRBJ1-5; no clear D. This CDR3 has 15 residues. Trimming pared 0 bases from V and 1 base from J, leaving 7 bases between. CDR1 and CDR2 (germline): LNHNV, YYDKDF (reference sequence).

V and J are TRBV10-1 and TRBJ2-4; TRBD2 agrees at 11 bases. The germline V gene encodes CDR1 WNHNN and CDR2 SYGVQD (reference sequence). The CDR3 has 13 residues. J lost 8 bases, V lost 5 bases, and 2 bases had no gene match. CDR3 bases: TGCGCCAGCAGTAATAGCGGGGGGGACATTCAGTACTTC. Protein: CASSNSGGDIQYF.

V is TRBV5-4 and J is TRBJ2-3, with 14 nucleotides matching TRBD2. The J segment lost 2 bases and the V segment lost 4 bases, leaving 6 bases of the junction unmatched. The CDR3 sequence is 17 residues long. The germline V gene has CDR1 SGHNT and CDR2 YYREEE (reference sequence). The CDR3 DNA follows: TGTGCCAGCAGCCCCGGGACTAGCGGGAGAAACACAGATACGCAGTATTTT. Its protein is CASSPGTSGRNTDTQYF.

V gene TRBV24-1 combines with J gene TRBJ1-5; 8 nucleotides match TRBD1. CDR1 and CDR2 (germline): KGHDR, SFDVKD. V shed 3 bases, J shed 6 bases, and the junction held 6 bases outside the gene matches. The CDR3 is 15 amino acids. The CDR3 DNA is TGTGCCACCAGTGATCCGGACAGGGAAGGTCAGCCCCAGCATTTT. Encoded protein: CATSDPDREGQPQHF.

This chain links TRBV5-1 with TRBJ2-2; D unclear. The CDR3 totals 15 residues. Germline V gives CDR1 SGHRS, CDR2 YFSETQ. V lost 3 bases and J lost 8, with 17 bases in between. The CDR3: CASSSTAVNSGELFF. CDR3 DNA: TGCGCCAGCAGCTCCACAGCTGTGAATTCGGGGGAGCTGTTTTTT.

This clone was seen more than once but under ten times. The rearrangement links TRBV6-5 to TRBJ1-3; no firm D call. The CDR3 is made up of 15 amino acids. The germline CDR1 and CDR2 sequences are MNHEY and SVGAGI. V was shortened by 1 base and J by 0 bases, with 7 bases between the two germline ends. CDR3 sequence (DNA): TGTGCCAGCAGTTACTTGGGGAGCTCTGGAAACACCATATATTTT. This codes for CASSYLGSSGNTIYF.

The rearrangement joins TRBV19 to TRBJ2-1; D perhaps matches TRBD2 (5 bases). The germline V and J ends were trimmed by 5 bases and 5 bases, with 13 bases remaining between them. This CDR3 comprises 14 residues. Germline V CDR1 and CDR2: LNHDA, SQIVND (reference sequence). This CDR3 is CASSSGASNNEQFF. As DNA, the CDR3 is TGTGCCAGTAGTTCGGGCGCTAGCAACAATGAGCAGTTCTTC.

The CDR3 DNA is TGTGCCAGCAGCGACACGACAGGGACATACAATGAGCAGTTCTTC. This encodes CASSDTTGTYNEQFF. The rearrangement uses TRBV9 and TRBJ2-1; 7 nucleotides match TRBD1. This CDR3 contains 15 residues. Germline-derived CDR1 and CDR2 are SGDLS and YYNGEE. The trim removed 3 bases at V and 4 bases at J, leaving 7 bases unmatched.

This chain joins TRBV5-1 and TRBJ1-5; D remains unclear. Germline CDR1 reads SGHRS; CDR2 reads YFSETQ. V was clipped by 2 bases and J by 0 bases, with 15 bases between them. There are 17 residues in the CDR3. CDR3 nucleotide sequence: TGCGCCAGCAGCTTAGGTTCAACGAGGTATAGCAATCAGCCCCAGCATTTT. Its protein product is CASSLGSTRYSNQPQHF.

The chain links TRBV30 to TRBJ2-7; a possible D gene is TRBD1 (6 bases). CDR3 length: 14 amino acids. From germline, CDR1 is GTSNPN and CDR2 SVGIG (reference sequence). V was clipped by 6 bases and J by 2 bases, with 17 bases between them. CDR3 in amino acids: CACLIQGNPYEQYF. In DNA form, the CDR3 reads TGTGCCTGTCTGATACAGGGAAATCCCTACGAGCAGTACTTC.

The chain employs TRBV19 and TRBJ2-3; D gene unclear. The CDR3 is 11 residues long. Germline CDR1 is LNHDA and CDR2 is SQIVND (reference sequence). Deletions cut 4 bases from V and 4 bases from J, with 3 bases between. The CDR3 nucleotides read TGTGCCAGTAGTACCTCAGATACGCAGTATTTT. This codes for CASSTSDTQYF.

The rearrangement links TRBV6-5 to TRBJ1-2; D might be TRBD1 (6 bases). The V gene lost 7 bases and the J gene lost 6 bases, with 15 bases spanning the gap. Germline CDR1 is MNHEY and CDR2 is SVGAGI. The CDR3 totals 13 residues. The CDR3 nucleotides are TGTGCCAGCAATAGGGTCAGGGGAGATGGCTACACCTTC. Encoded protein: CASNRVRGDGYTF.

The gene calls are TRBV29-1 and TRBJ1-4, with TRBD1 as a possible D gene (5 bases). Trimming took 5 bases from V and 3 from J, leaving 16 bases between them. The CDR3 has 15 residues. CDR1 and CDR2 (germline): SQVTM, ANQGSEA. CDR3 nucleotide sequence: TGCAGCGTTTTCGATCCGGGGGGATCTAATGAAAAACTGTTTTTT. It translates to CSVFDPGGSNEKLFF. The entire variable domain, with the rest obtained from reference TRBV29-1 and TRBJ1-4, is as follows: SAVISQKPSRDICQRGTSLTIQCQVDSQVTMMFWYRQQPGQSLTLIATANQGSEATYESGFVIDKFPISRPNLTFSTLTVSNMSPEDSSIYLCSVFDPGGSNEKLFFGSGTQLSVL.

A few counts support this clone. The gene calls are TRBV7-2 and TRBJ2-7, with TRBD2 identical over 12 bases. The junction had 8 bases not matched to a gene; V was cut back by 5 bases and J by 3 bases. The CDR3 spans 16 residues. Germline V gene data show CDR1 as SGHTA and CDR2 as FQGNSA. CDR3 protein: CASSPGLAGGFYEQYF. Written as DNA, the CDR3 is TGTGCCAGCAGCCCGGGGCTAGCGGGGGGGTTCTACGAGCAGTACTTC.

As concerns this clone: The junction departs from germline at one end; a sequencing error may be responsible. The V gene is TRBV5-8, the J gene TRBJ2-1, with 7 bases fitting TRBD2. This CDR3 contains 15 residues. CDR1 and CDR2 from the germline V gene are SGHTS and YDEGEE. CDR3 nucleotides: TGTGCCAGCAGCGGGGGGGACTATTCCTTCAATGAGCAGTTCTTC. Protein: CASSGGDYSFNEQFF.

V usage is TRBV6-5 and J usage is TRBJ1-4, with 8 bases matching TRBD1. V gave up 5 bases and J gave up 7 bases; unmatched junction bases: 9. Germline V CDR1 and CDR2: MNHEY, SVGAGI. CDR3 size: 15 residues. The CDR3 here is CASSPRQGQSEKLFF. CDR3 coding DNA: TGTGCCAGCAGTCCTAGACAGGGGCAAAGTGAAAAACTGTTTTTT.

This clone has only a few counts. The chain is built from TRBV24-1 and TRBJ1-2, with TRBD1 matching over 7 bases. Germline loops: CDR1 KGHDR, CDR2 SFDVKD. V shed 3 bases, J shed 3 bases, and the junction held 9 bases outside the gene matches. The length of the CDR3 is 16 residues. The CDR3 bases are TGTGCCACCAGTGATACCCGGGACAGAAATTACTATGGCTACACCTTC. Protein: CATSDTRDRNYYGYTF.

There are a few counts of this clone. This sequence joins TRBV29-1 and TRBJ1-2; 7 nucleotides agree with TRBD1. With V trimmed by 7 bases and J by 6 bases, 11 bases remained unmatched. The CDR3 has 13 amino acids. Germline V gene data show CDR1 as SQVTM and CDR2 as ANQGSEA. The CDR3 coding sequence is TGCAGCGCCCCGGGGCAGGGGGTAGATGGCTACACCTTC. Its protein product is CSAPGQGVDGYTF.

This clone was detected a few times. The DNA for the CDR3 is TGTGCCACCAGTGACGTTAGCGGGGTTCGGGAGACCCAGTACTTC. Translation gives CATSDVSGVRETQYF. This rearrangement joins TRBV24-1 to TRBJ2-5; TRBD2 matches 8 bases. The trim removed 4 bases at V and 5 bases at J, leaving 8 bases unmatched. Germline values: CDR1 KGHDR, CDR2 SFDVKD. This CDR3 is 15 amino acids long.

The chain is built from TRBV4-1 and TRBJ2-3; tentatively, D is TRBD2 (5 bases). Germline CDR1 MGHRA, CDR2 YSYEKL. V shed 1 base and J shed 0 bases, with 11 bases lying between them. The CDR3 totals 16 residues. CDR3 sequence (DNA): TGCGCCAGCAGCCAAGGCGGCGGGTATAGCACAGATACGCAGTATTTT. Protein sequence: CASSQGGGYSTDTQYF.

V usage is TRBV15 and J usage is TRBJ2-1; TRBD2 aligns across 8 bases. The junction had 7 bases not matched to a gene; V was cut back by 1 base and J by 8 bases. This CDR3 region has 15 residues. Germline V CDR1 and CDR2: LNHNV, YYDKDF (reference sequence). In DNA, the CDR3 is TGTGCCACCAGCAGAGCCCGGACTAGCCGACATGAGCAGTTCTTC. This sequence encodes CATSRARTSRHEQFF.

The chain uses TRBV9 and TRBJ2-7; 7 nucleotides line up with TRBD2. Looked up from germline, CDR1 is SGDLS and CDR2 is YYNGEE. Germline trimming cut 0 bases from V and 7 bases from J; bases unmatched to any gene: 19. The CDR3 sequence is 18 residues long. CDR3 in amino acids: CASSVGGLGASGFEEQYF. The CDR3 nucleotides read TGTGCCAGCAGCGTAGGGGGTCTCGGGGCTAGCGGCTTCGAGGAGCAGTACTTC. Full variable domain (outside the CDR3, taken from reference TRBV9 and TRBJ2-7): DSGVTQTPKHLITATGQRVTLRCSPRSGDLSVYWYQQSLDQGLQFLIQYYNGEERAKGNILERFSAQQFPDLHSELNLSSLELGDSALYFCASSVGGLGASGFEEQYFGPGTRLTVT.

The chain uses TRBV24-1 and TRBJ2-7, with 8 bases aligning to TRBD1. The V gene's germline CDR1 is KGHDR and CDR2 SFDVKD. The CDR3 is made up of 16 amino acids. The junction had 6 bases not matched to a gene; V was cut back by 3 bases and J by 0 bases. CDR3 coding DNA: TGTGCCACCAGTGATCCAAAGGACAGGGACTCCTACGAGCAGTACTTC. It translates to CATSDPKDRDSYEQYF.

The chain employs TRBV6-5 and TRBJ2-7; TRBD1 matches 9 bases. The CDR3 is made up of 15 amino acids. V was pared by 5 bases and J by 2 bases, with 7 bases of the junction left unmatched. The germline CDR1 and CDR2 sequences are MNHEY and SVGAGI. CDR3 coding DNA: TGTGCCAGCAGTATTCGGGGGACAGGGACCTACGAGCAGTACTTC. This codes for CASSIRGTGTYEQYF.

This clone has a handful of counts. The V and J genes are TRBV5-6 and TRBJ2-5, with TRBD2 as a possible D gene (6 bases). The V gene lost 4 bases and the J gene lost 1 base, with 14 bases spanning the gap. Germline CDR1 reads SGHDT; CDR2 reads YYEEEE. CDR3 length: 15 residues. CDR3 DNA sequence: TGTGCCAGCAGCAGAGACAAGGGACTCCAAGAGACCCAGTACTTC. Protein: CASSRDKGLQETQYF.